The 29 T cell receptor beta chains given below trace back to one sample, sequenced in a study of T cells in localized non-small cell lung cancer. Clones were sequenced by immunoSEQ multiplex PCR, and TCRdb holds only the in-frame ones, with some missing. The sample holds approximately 20,000 clones, around nine tenths seen once. The input for sequencing was peripheral blood, taken before any cancer treatment. These receptors were collected from a man aged 35-69 years with stage I lung adenocarcinoma.

The chain recombines TRBV4-1 with TRBJ2-4; 10 nucleotides agree with TRBD1. Trimming at V came to 0 bases and at J to 7 bases, leaving 9 bases not matched to a gene. The CDR3 loop spans 17 amino acids. Germline V CDR1 and CDR2: MGHRA, YSYEKL. CDR3: CASSQEGGTGASNIQYF. DNA for the CDR3: TGCGCCAGCAGCCAAGAAGGGGGGACAGGGGCTTCTAACATTCAGTACTTC.

The gene calls are TRBV6-1 and TRBJ2-7; a possible D gene is TRBD1 (7 bases). Germline-derived CDR1 and CDR2 are MNHNS and SASEGT. The CDR3 is made up of 15 amino acids. V lost 0 bases and J lost 5, with 14 bases in between. DNA for the CDR3: TGTGCCAGCAGTGAAGCGCAGGGGGGAAGGGACGAGCAGTACTTC. This sequence encodes CASSEAQGGRDEQYF.

The chain carries TRBV5-1 and TRBJ2-1; D remains ambiguous. Trimming removed 0 bases at V and 2 bases at J, with 9 bases between. Germline V gives CDR1 SGHRS, CDR2 YFSETQ. The CDR3 extends over 15 amino acids. CDR3 coding DNA: TGCGCCAGCAGCTTGGAGATCTTGACCTACAATGAGCAGTTCTTC. It encodes CASSLEILTYNEQFF.

This chain joins TRBV27 and TRBJ1-1; D unclear. The CDR3 loop spans 12 amino acids. Germline-derived CDR1 and CDR2 are MNHEY and SMNVEV (reference sequence). The V and J ends lost 8 bases and 2 bases respectively, with 9 bases between them. The CDR3 spells CASGKGNTEAFF. DNA of the CDR3: TGTGCCAGCGGAAAGGGTAACACTGAAGCTTTCTTT.

V is TRBV6-5 and J is TRBJ1-1; TRBD1 is a possible D gene (5 bases). V was shortened by 5 bases and J by 6 bases, with 16 bases between the two germline ends. This CDR3 contains 14 residues. In germline, CDR1 is MNHEY, CDR2 SVGAGI. CDR3 region: CASSLAGDASEAFF. CDR3 bases: TGTGCCAGCAGTCTCGCCGGGGACGCGTCTGAAGCTTTCTTT.

DNA of the CDR3: TGTGCCAGCAGCGTAGACGGACTAGCGGGGGGCGGAGATACGCAGTATTTT. This gives the protein CASSVDGLAGGGDTQYF. This chain links TRBV9 with TRBJ2-3; 14 nucleotides agree with TRBD2. Germline lookup yields CDR1 SGDLS and CDR2 YYNGEE. Trimming removed 0 bases from V and 5 bases from J; junction bases left unmatched: 5. This CDR3 region has 17 residues.

The chain joins TRBV30 to TRBJ1-2; D gene ambiguous. The CDR3 spans 11 residues. V was shortened by 3 bases and J by 4 bases, with 6 bases between the two germline ends. Germline V gene data show CDR1 as GTSNPN and CDR2 as SVGIG (reference sequence). CDR3 sequence reads: CAWRMVYGYTF. DNA of the CDR3: TGTGCCTGGAGGATGGTCTATGGCTACACCTTC.

The CDR3 here is CASSNGLAGSYEQYF. CDR3 nucleotides: TGTGCCAGTAGTAACGGGCTAGCGGGTTCCTACGAGCAGTACTTC. The chain has TRBV19 and TRBJ2-7, with 8 positions matching TRBD2. CDR3 length equals 15 residues. V lost 4 bases, J lost 1 base, and 6 bases stayed unmatched. The germline V gene encodes CDR1 LNHDA and CDR2 SQIVND (reference sequence).

The chain recombines TRBV19 with TRBJ1-1, with D possibly being TRBD1 (5 bases). CDR3 length: 14 residues. Germline CDR1 and CDR2: LNHDA and SQIVND (reference sequence). Trimming shortened V by 9 bases and J by 7 bases, and 21 bases separated the two germline ends. DNA of the CDR3: TGTGCCAGCCTTGGGGCGAAATCCCTCGGTGAAGCTTTCTTT. Protein sequence: CASLGAKSLGEAFF.

The sample holds one count of this clone. The chain couples TRBV5-1 to TRBJ2-7; D may be TRBD2 (5 bases). The CDR3 sequence is 13 residues long. The V gene's germline CDR1 is SGHRS and CDR2 YFSETQ. Deletions cut 0 bases from V and 3 bases from J, with 7 bases between. The CDR3 loop reads CASSLVGDYEQYF. In nucleotides, the CDR3 is TGCGCCAGCAGCTTGGTGGGAGACTACGAGCAGTACTTC. Filled out from reference TRBV5-1 and TRBJ2-7, the complete variable domain reads KAGVTQTPRYLIKTRGQQVTLSCSPISGHRSVSWYQQTPGQGLQFLFEYFSETQRNKGNFPGRFSGRQFSNSRSEMNVSTLELGDSALYLCASSLVGDYEQYFGPGTRLTVT.

This rearrangement joins TRBV6-5 to TRBJ1-2; D call uncertain. V was trimmed by 6 bases and J by 4 bases, leaving 18 bases between them. Germline V CDR1 and CDR2: MNHEY, SVGAGI. This CDR3 has 15 residues. The CDR3 DNA follows: TGTGCCAGCAGATCCGCCTCCGGCGTATCCTATGGCTACACCTTC. Its protein product is CASRSASGVSYGYTF.

The J gene is TRBJ1-2, the V gene TRBV6-5; D is uncertain. V lost 10 bases and J 8 bases, leaving 20 bases between the germline ends. The germline V gene has CDR1 MNHEY and CDR2 SVGAGI. The CDR3 is 13 residues long. The CDR3 DNA sequence: TGTGCCACCCTTGGTACGCCTTATTGGGGCTACACCTTC. Translation gives CATLGTPYWGYTF.

The chain links TRBV6-5 to TRBJ2-2; D unclear. There are 12 residues in the CDR3. Looked up from germline, CDR1 is MNHEY and CDR2 is SVGAGI. V shed 6 bases and J shed 7 bases, with 9 bases lying between them. CDR3 in DNA: TGTGCCAGCAGCCGACAAGGCGGGGAGCTGTTTTTT. This translates into CASSRQGGELFF.

The chain joins TRBV6-6 to TRBJ2-3, with TRBD2 identical over 11 bases. V lost 5 bases to trimming and J lost 3 bases; unmatched junction nucleotides: 7. CDR1 is MNHNY, CDR2 SVGAGI, per germline (reference sequence). This CDR3 region has 16 residues. The CDR3 protein is CASSGRSGRETDTQYF. CDR3 DNA: TGTGCCAGCAGTGGACGTAGCGGGAGGGAGACAGATACGCAGTATTTT.

This clone came up a few times. This chain joins TRBV19 and TRBJ2-2; 7 bases are shared with TRBD1. Germline V lookup: CDR1 LNHDA, CDR2 SQIVND (reference sequence). Trimming took 3 bases from V and 3 from J; bases not matched to a gene: 7. This CDR3 is 16 amino acids long. The DNA for the CDR3 is TGTGCCAGTAGTATCTACAGGGGTTACGACACCGGGGAGCTGTTTTTT. Translated, it gives CASSIYRGYDTGELFF.

V usage is TRBV11-2 and J usage is TRBJ1-5; D possibly corresponds to TRBD1 (6 bases). In germline, CDR1 is SGHAT, CDR2 FQNNGV. V was trimmed by 1 base and J by 5 bases, leaving 9 bases between them. This CDR3 is built from 14 residues. Written as DNA, the CDR3 is TGTGCCAGCAGCTTAGGAGGGGGGTATCAGCCCCAGCATTTT. Translation gives CASSLGGGYQPQHF.

This clone was seen only once. The rearrangement uses TRBV7-9 and TRBJ2-1; D gene uncertain. Trimming cost V 4 bases and J 0 bases, with 13 bases left between them. In germline, CDR1 is SEHNR, CDR2 FQNEAQ (reference sequence). The CDR3 extends over 16 amino acids. CDR3 residues: CASSSLGFSSYNEQFF. CDR3 sequence (DNA): TGTGCCAGCAGCTCGTTAGGATTCAGCTCCTACAATGAGCAGTTCTTC. Filled out from reference TRBV7-9 and TRBJ2-1, the complete variable domain reads DTGVSQNPRHKITKRGQNVTFRCDPISEHNRLYWYRQTLGQGPEFLTYFQNEAQLEKSRLLSDRFSAERPKGSFSTLEIQRTEQGDSAMYLCASSSLGFSSYNEQFFGPGTRLTVL.

The chain combines TRBV29-1 with TRBJ1-3, with unresolved D. There are 12 residues in the CDR3. Trimming left V 6 bases short and J 7 bases short, with 13 bases between. Germline V lookup: CDR1 SQVTM, CDR2 ANQGSEA. The chain's CDR3 is CSVETTGNTIYF. CDR3 sequence (DNA): TGCAGCGTAGAGACGACCGGGAACACCATATATTTT.

The chain employs TRBV6-1 and TRBJ2-7, with a possible D match to TRBD1 (5 bases). V was trimmed by 4 bases and J by 7 bases, leaving 11 bases between them. The germline V gene encodes CDR1 MNHNS and CDR2 SASEGT. CDR3 length: 12 residues. CDR3 DNA sequence: TGTGCCAGCAGTGTCAGGGTTAAAGAGCAGTACTTC. It codes for CASSVRVKEQYF.

This clone was observed once. The J gene is TRBJ2-2, the V gene TRBV4-1; D perhaps matches TRBD2 (6 bases). With 4 bases removed from V and 1 base from J, the gap between germline ends came to 10 bases. Looked up from germline, CDR1 is MGHRA and CDR2 is YSYEKL. This CDR3 is 15 amino acids long. The CDR3 sequence: CASSRGSGNTGELFF. The CDR3 DNA is TGCGCCAGCAGCCGTGGTAGCGGGAACACCGGGGAGCTGTTTTTT.

The DNA for the CDR3 is TGTGCCAGCAGTCCGCTGGGGGCGAAAAATCAGCCCCAGCATTTT. Amino acid sequence: CASSPLGAKNQPQHF. The V call is TRBV6-5, the J call TRBJ1-5, with a weak D call TRBD1 (6 bases). Germline CDR1 is MNHEY and CDR2 is SVGAGI. Trimming took 5 bases from V and 4 from J, leaving 15 bases between them. This CDR3 has 15 residues.

In its sample, this clone was seen a few times. This rearrangement joins TRBV23-1 to TRBJ1-5; D gene uncertain. TRBV23-1 is known as an ORF, though its function is uncertain. This CDR3 spans 10 amino acids. V was trimmed by 3 bases and J by 11 bases, leaving 5 bases between them. CDR3 sequence reads: CASSHVSQHF. The CDR3 region has the DNA TGCGCCAGCAGTCATGTGTCCCAGCATTTT.

The V call is TRBV4-1, the J call TRBJ1-3; D is possibly TRBD1 (5 bases). The germline gives CDR1 MGHRA, CDR2 YSYEKL. V was shortened by 1 base and J by 9 bases, with 13 bases between the two germline ends. The CDR3 contains 14 residues. The CDR3 nucleotides read TGCGCCAGCAGCCAAGTTTATCGGGACGGCACCATATATTTT. It is translated as CASSQVYRDGTIYF.

The CDR3 here is CASLFDSQETQYF. The CDR3 DNA follows: TGTGCCAGCTTGTTTGACAGCCAAGAGACCCAGTACTTC. The chain is built from TRBV2 and TRBJ2-5; tentative D call: TRBD1 (5 bases). The CDR3 loop spans 13 amino acids. V lost 8 bases to trimming and J lost 1 base, with 11 bases between them. Germline CDR1 SNHLY, CDR2 FYNNEI.

The chain couples TRBV4-1 to TRBJ1-4; D not certain. Deletions cut 1 base from V and 5 bases from J, with 2 bases between. The CDR3 runs to 12 residues. Germline V gene sequence: CDR1 MGHRA, CDR2 YSYEKL. The CDR3 DNA follows: TGCGCCAGCAGCCAAGGGAATGAAAAACTGTTTTTT. Residues: CASSQGNEKLFF.

The chain employs TRBV5-1 and TRBJ1-2; D gene unclear. V was shortened by 4 bases and J by 6 bases, with 13 bases between the two germline ends. The V gene's germline CDR1 is SGHRS and CDR2 YFSETQ. The CDR3 is 13 residues long. This CDR3 reads CASSAREVDGYTF. CDR3 DNA: TGCGCCAGCAGCGCGAGGGAGGTGGATGGCTACACCTTC. The whole variable domain, remainder taken from reference TRBV5-1 and TRBJ1-2, is KAGVTQTPRYLIKTRGQQVTLSCSPISGHRSVSWYQQTPGQGLQFLFEYFSETQRNKGNFPGRFSGRQFSNSRSEMNVSTLELGDSALYLCASSAREVDGYTFGSGTRLTVV.

The chain joins TRBV7-2 to TRBJ2-5, with a tentative D call TRBD2 (5 bases). CDR1 and CDR2 from the germline V gene are SGHTA and FQGNSA. V was pared by 1 base and J by 1 base, with 10 bases between. The CDR3 is 15 amino acids. CDR3: CASSLGGSAQETQYF. The CDR3 nucleotides read TGTGCCAGCAGCTTAGGCGGTAGCGCCCAAGAGACCCAGTACTTC.

This chain joins TRBV18 and TRBJ2-3; 8 bases line up with TRBD2. Germline V gene lookup returns CDR1 KGHSH and CDR2 LQKENI. CDR3 size: 16 residues. Germline trimming cut 6 bases from V and 7 bases from J; bases unmatched to any gene: 15. In nucleotides, the CDR3 is TGTGCCAGCTCGCCCCTCCCTAGCGGGTCTTCGAATACGCAGTATTTT. Protein: CASSPLPSGSSNTQYF. Together with reference TRBV18 and TRBJ2-3, the CDR3 gives the full variable domain: NAGVMQNPRHLVRRRGQEARLRCSPMKGHSHVYWYRQLPEEGLKFMVYLQKENIIDESGMPKERFSAEFPKEGPSILRIQQVVRGDSAAYFCASSPLPSGSSNTQYFGPGTRLTVL.

This clone was detected a few times. The chain joins TRBV29-1 to TRBJ2-3; 9 bases agree with TRBD1. V dropped 6 bases and J dropped 3; count of bases not matched to a gene: 7. Germline V lookup: CDR1 SQVTM, CDR2 ANQGSEA. This CDR3 has 14 amino acids. CDR3 nucleotide sequence: TGCAGCGTATCGGACAGGGGCTTAACAGATACGCAGTATTTT. It codes for CSVSDRGLTDTQYF.